The present TCR beta chain was sequenced within a study of identical twins. TCRdb used MiXCR to reprocess the 5' RACE reads, holding one entry per CDR3 protein. The sample contains hundreds of thousands of distinct CDR3 sequences, roughly 9.8% of which appear only once. These records were also assigned to another study, of yellow fever vaccine responses in identical twins.

The TCR sequence derives from a woman in her late teens or twenties in good health. Sample: CD8+ T cells sorted from blood.

This CDR3 reads CASIFLAGGSTDTQYF. In DNA, the CDR3 is TGTGCCAGCATTTTCCTAGCGGGGGGCTCAACAGATACGCAGTATTTT. The chain is built from TRBV2 and TRBJ2-3, with 11 bases identical to TRBD2. V shed 7 bases and J 3 bases; nucleotides not matched to a gene: 9. The CDR3 length is 16 residues. Germline lookup yields CDR1 SNHLY and CDR2 FYNNEI.